The clone carrying this TCR beta chain was seen only once. V dropped 7 bases and J dropped 0 bases, with 13 bases sitting between them. CDR1 and CDR2 (germline): MDHEN, SYDVKM. There are 15 residues in the CDR3. The repertoire was sequenced with immunoSEQ multiplex PCR; TCRdb's copy has only in-frame clones and lacks some. The sample carries a few hundred thousand clones, 70% to 90% recorded once. The data derive from a study of blood T cell repertoires in COVID-19. Across the study: Italy, Spain and the United States were the sources of the convalescent and acute COVID-19 samples.

The sample taken for sequencing was peripheral blood. The genes are TRBV28 and TRBJ2-1; a weak D match, TRBD2 (5 bases). The TCR sequence derives from a woman aged 50 to 65 with COVID-19, enrolled during active disease. The CDR3 sequence is CASNFRTPSYNEQFF. CDR3 coding DNA: TGTGCCAGCAATTTCCGGACTCCCTCCTACAATGAGCAGTTCTTC.